This is a list of T cell receptor beta chains from one sample in a study of T-cell memory formation after mild COVID-19. TCRdb used MiXCR to reprocess the 5' RACE reads, holding one entry per CDR3 protein. The sample has about 260,000 distinct CDR3 sequences; under 8.5% are singletons. Sequenced input: PBMCs or a T cell subset sorted from them (not recorded which). Receptor source: a man aged 18 to 29 who had mild COVID-19 (a few samples of this study predate the infection). Cell type and time point are not known. Each CDR3 is given with its conserved first and last residue. Each record gives: V gene, J gene, CDR3 protein.

TRBV27	TRBJ2-2	CASSSSGVAGELFF
TRBV10-3	TRBJ2-6	CAISPGQGAPGANVLTF
TRBV4-3	TRBJ1-6	CASSQEARLNSPLHF
TRBV7-2	TRBJ2-7	CASSLGVGGLPLYEQYF
TRBV30	TRBJ1-1	CAWSERLTGEAFF
TRBV10-3	TRBJ1-1	CAIRRDRGKDTEAFF
TRBV20-1	TRBJ2-2	CSGGRGYTGELFF
TRBV29-1	TRBJ1-4	CSVRRTTSEKLFF
TRBV20-1	TRBJ2-6	CSASTGLANVLTF
TRBV28	TRBJ1-4	CASSFFGTGVSEKLFF
TRBV6-5	TRBJ2-3	CATSPSGVTDTQYF
TRBV11-1	TRBJ2-1	CASSPTRTGYNEQFF
TRBV7-3	TRBJ2-1	CASSLTSLVRSEQFF
TRBV6-5	TRBJ2-1	CATSSLAGGRNEQFF
TRBV7-9	TRBJ2-7	CASSWSSGYEQYF
TRBV27	TRBJ2-6	CASTDSGGANVLTF
TRBV18	TRBJ1-5	CASSPFGQLNSNQPQHF
TRBV4-3	TRBJ2-1	CASSQDWPGQGLNEQFF
TRBV24-1	TRBJ2-1	CATSDKGAGGAWNEQFF
TRBV5-5	TRBJ2-7	CASSPQRALSYEQYF
TRBV6-1	TRBJ2-4	CATFLGENIQYF
TRBV24-1	TRBJ2-2	CATSEKPGTGTNTGELFF
TRBV6-5	TRBJ2-7	CASSYLDRTYEQYF
TRBV5-1	TRBJ2-3	CASSLGVSSTDTQYF
TRBV6-5	TRBJ2-7	CAIRRAGPSYEQYF
TRBV7-3	TRBJ2-5	CASSLEGTSVNQETQYF
TRBV5-1	TRBJ2-3	CASSSAPGADTQYF
TRBV20-1	TRBJ1-5	CSARDMRENQPQHF
TRBV6-5	TRBJ2-5	CASRPGKRQETQYF
TRBV11-3	TRBJ2-1	CASSLVGGVQEQFF
TRBV5-1	TRBJ2-5	CASSLLGGGVGRETQYF